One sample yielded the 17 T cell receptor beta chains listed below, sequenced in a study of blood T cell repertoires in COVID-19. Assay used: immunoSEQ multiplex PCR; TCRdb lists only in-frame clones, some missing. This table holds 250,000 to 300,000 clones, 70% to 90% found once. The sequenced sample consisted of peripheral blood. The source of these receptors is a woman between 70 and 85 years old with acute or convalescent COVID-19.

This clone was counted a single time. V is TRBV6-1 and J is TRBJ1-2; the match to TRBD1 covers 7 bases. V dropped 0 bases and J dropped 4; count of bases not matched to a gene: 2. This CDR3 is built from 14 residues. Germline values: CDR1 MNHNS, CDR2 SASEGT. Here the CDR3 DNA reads TGTGCCAGCAGTGAAGCGGGACAGAGCTATGGCTACACCTTC. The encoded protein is CASSEAGQSYGYTF.

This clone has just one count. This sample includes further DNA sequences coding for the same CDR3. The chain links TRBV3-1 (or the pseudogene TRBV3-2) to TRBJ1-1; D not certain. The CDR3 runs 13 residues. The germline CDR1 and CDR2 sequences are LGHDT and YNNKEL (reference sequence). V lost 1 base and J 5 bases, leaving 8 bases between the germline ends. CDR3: CASSQGDGTEAFF. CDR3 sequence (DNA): TGTGCCAGCAGCCAAGGAGACGGGACTGAAGCTTTCTTT.

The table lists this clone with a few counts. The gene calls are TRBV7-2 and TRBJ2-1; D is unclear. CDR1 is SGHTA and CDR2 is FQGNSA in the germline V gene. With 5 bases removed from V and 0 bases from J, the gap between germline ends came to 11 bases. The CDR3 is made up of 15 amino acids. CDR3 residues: CASSPARSSYNEQFF. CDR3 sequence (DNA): TGTGCCAGCAGCCCCGCCAGAAGCTCCTACAATGAGCAGTTCTTC. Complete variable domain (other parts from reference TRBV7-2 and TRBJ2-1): GAGVSQSPSNKVTEKGKDVELRCDPISGHTALYWYRQSLGQGLEFLIYFQGNSAPDKSGLPSDRFSAERTGGSVSTLTIQRTQQEDSAVYLCASSPARSSYNEQFFGPGTRLTVL.

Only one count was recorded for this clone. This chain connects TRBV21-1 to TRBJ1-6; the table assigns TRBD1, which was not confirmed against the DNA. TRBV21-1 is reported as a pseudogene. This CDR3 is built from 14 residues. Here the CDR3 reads CASSKGAGVVTLHF. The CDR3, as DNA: TGTGCCAGCAGCAAAGGGGCAGGGGTGGTAACCCTCCACTTT.

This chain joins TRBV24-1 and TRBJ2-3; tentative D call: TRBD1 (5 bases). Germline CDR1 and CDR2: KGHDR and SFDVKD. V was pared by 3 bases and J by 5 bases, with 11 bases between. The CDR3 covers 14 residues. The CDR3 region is CATSDPRREDTQYF. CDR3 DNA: TGTGCCACCAGTGATCCCCGCAGGGAAGATACGCAGTATTTT.

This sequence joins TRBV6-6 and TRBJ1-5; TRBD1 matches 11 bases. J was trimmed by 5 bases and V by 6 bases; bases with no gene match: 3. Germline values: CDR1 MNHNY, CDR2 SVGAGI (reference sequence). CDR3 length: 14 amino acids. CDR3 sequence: CASRKGQGDQPQHF. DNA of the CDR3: TGTGCCAGCAGGAAGGGACAGGGGGATCAGCCCCAGCATTTT.

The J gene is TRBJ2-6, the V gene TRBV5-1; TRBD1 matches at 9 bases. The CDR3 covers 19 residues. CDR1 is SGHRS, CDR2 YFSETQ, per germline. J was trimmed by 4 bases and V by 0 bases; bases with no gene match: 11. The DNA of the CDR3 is TGCGCCAGCAGCTTGGCGGGGGGACAGGGTAGCTCCGGGGCCAACGTCCTGACTTTC. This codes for CASSLAGGQGSSGANVLTF.

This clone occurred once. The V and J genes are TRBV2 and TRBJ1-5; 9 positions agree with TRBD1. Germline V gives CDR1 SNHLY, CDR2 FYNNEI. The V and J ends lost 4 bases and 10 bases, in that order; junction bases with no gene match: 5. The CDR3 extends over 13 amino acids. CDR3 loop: CASSGDRVDPQHF. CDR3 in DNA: TGTGCCAGCAGTGGGGACAGGGTCGATCCCCAGCATTTT.

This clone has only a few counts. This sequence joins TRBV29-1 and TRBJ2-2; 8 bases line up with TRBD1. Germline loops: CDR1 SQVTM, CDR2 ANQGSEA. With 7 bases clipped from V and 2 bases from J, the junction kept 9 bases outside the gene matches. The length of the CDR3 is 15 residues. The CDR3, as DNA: TGCAGCGCAGTAAGGGGACAGGTTAACACCGGGGAGCTGTTTTTT. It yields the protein CSAVRGQVNTGELFF.

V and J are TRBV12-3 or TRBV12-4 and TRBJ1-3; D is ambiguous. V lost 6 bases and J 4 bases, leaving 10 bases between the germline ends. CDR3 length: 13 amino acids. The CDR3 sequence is CASSFSSGNTIYF. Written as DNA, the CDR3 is TGTGCCAGCAGCTTCTCTTCCGGAAACACCATATATTTT.

The CDR3 nucleotides read TGTGCCAGTAGACCTCAAAGGGGGCTGGACGGCTACACCTTC. This codes for CASRPQRGLDGYTF. This chain connects TRBV19 to TRBJ1-2; 7 nucleotides match TRBD1. The trim removed 6 bases at V and 8 bases at J, leaving 12 bases unmatched. Germline loops: CDR1 LNHDA, CDR2 SQIVND (reference sequence). The CDR3 covers 14 residues.

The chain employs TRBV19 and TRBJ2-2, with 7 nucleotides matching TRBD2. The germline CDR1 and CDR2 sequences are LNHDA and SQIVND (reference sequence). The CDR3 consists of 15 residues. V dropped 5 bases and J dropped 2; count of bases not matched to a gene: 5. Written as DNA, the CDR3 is TGTGCCAGTAGTCTTGGGGGGGTTAACACCGGGGAGCTGTTTTTT. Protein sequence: CASSLGGVNTGELFF.

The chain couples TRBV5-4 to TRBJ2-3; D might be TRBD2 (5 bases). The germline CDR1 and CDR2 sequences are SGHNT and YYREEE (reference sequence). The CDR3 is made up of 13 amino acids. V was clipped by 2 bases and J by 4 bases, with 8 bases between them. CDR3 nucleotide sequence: TGTGCCAGCAGCTTCCGACTATCAGATACGCAGTATTTT. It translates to CASSFRLSDTQYF.

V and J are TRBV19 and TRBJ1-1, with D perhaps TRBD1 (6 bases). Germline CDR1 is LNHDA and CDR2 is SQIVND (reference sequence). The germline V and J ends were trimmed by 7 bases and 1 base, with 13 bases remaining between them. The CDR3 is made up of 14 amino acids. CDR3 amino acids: CASNPRGANTEAFF. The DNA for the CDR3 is TGTGCCAGTAATCCCCGGGGGGCGAACACTGAAGCTTTCTTT. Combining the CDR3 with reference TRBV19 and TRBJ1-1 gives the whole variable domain DGGITQSPKYLFRKEGQNVTLSCEQNLNHDAMYWYRQDPGQGLRLIYYSQIVNDFQKGDIAEGYSVSREKKESFPLTVTSAQKNPTAFYLCASNPRGANTEAFFGQGTRLTVV.

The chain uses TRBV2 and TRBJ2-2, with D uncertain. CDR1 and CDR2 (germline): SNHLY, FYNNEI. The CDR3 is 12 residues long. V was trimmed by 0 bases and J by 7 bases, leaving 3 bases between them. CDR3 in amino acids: CASSEARGELFF. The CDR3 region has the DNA TGTGCCAGCAGTGAAGCGCGCGGGGAGCTGTTTTTT. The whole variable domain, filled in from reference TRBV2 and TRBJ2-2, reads EPEVTQTPSHQVTQMGQEVILRCVPISNHLYFYWYRQILGQKVEFLVSFYNNEISEKSEIFDDQFSVERPDGSNFTLKIRSTKLEDSAMYFCASSEARGELFFGEGSRLTVL.

The CDR3 loop is CASSGGQAPNQPQHF. In nucleotides, the CDR3 is TGTGCCAGCAGTGGCGGACAGGCCCCCAATCAGCCCCAGCATTTT. V and J are TRBV2 and TRBJ1-5, with 7 bases aligning to TRBD1. The CDR3 extends over 15 amino acids. CDR1 and CDR2 from the germline V gene are SNHLY and FYNNEI. With 4 bases clipped from V and 3 bases from J, the junction kept 6 bases outside the gene matches. The variable domain in full, completed from reference TRBV2 and TRBJ1-5, reads EPEVTQTPSHQVTQMGQEVILRCVPISNHLYFYWYRQILGQKVEFLVSFYNNEISEKSEIFDDQFSVERPDGSNFTLKIRSTKLEDSAMYFCASSGGQAPNQPQHFGDGTRLSIL.

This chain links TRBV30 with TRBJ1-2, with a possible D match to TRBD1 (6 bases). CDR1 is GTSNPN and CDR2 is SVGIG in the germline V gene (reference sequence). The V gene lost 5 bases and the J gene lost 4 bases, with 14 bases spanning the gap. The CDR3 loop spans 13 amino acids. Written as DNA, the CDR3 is TGTGCCTGGCAACAGGGACCAGCCTATGGCTACACCTTC. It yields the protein CAWQQGPAYGYTF.